This T cell receptor (beta chain) emerged from a study of T cell responses to AZD1222 COVID-19 vaccine (dated by TCRdb to 2020 to 2022). Background on the whole study: AZD1222 recipients given second doses at about 4 weeks or at about 12 weeks were pooled, since spike-specific TCR depth and breadth were not found to differ between the two schedules. TCR sequencing was performed for about 250 trial participants, of whom roughly 200 were given two doses of AZD1222 and about 25 were given two doses of MenACWY control vaccine. Trial participants were enrolled by age into subgroups of 18-55, 56-69 and 70-plus years, and around 140, 26 and 57 TCR-sequenced participants, respectively, were included in these subgroups.

The research as a whole found: The 56-69-year group was small, and its depth increase did not reach significance, likely because of low power. Spike-specific TCR breadth and depth rose significantly after two AZD1222 doses compared with day 0 and with MenACWY recipients. Participants were mostly white British, with more females than males. The authors suggested clonal diversity may have been underestimated. No day 14 peak-response samples were available, so repertoires were characterized only after the peak T cell response. Epitopes outside the regions mutated in the B.1.351 and B.1.1.7 variants were reportedly recognized by nearly half of the unique spike-specific TCRs. The whole spike protein was spanned by vaccine-associated CD4 TCRs, and dominant responses were seen in regions 160-218 and 743-854. Conclusions about previously exposed vaccinees are limited, since just 5 or 6 AZD1222 recipients were seropositive for SARS-CoV-2 at baseline.

Worth noting for this clone: The antigen it recognizes is unknown. Base qualities were left out, and no much larger clone turns up one base away.

The CDR3 regions of human TCRbeta chains were analyzed by immunosequencing. The paper's data handling went like this. Repertoire TCRs were matched against a reference library of SARS-CoV-2-specific TCRs generated with the MIRA antigen-specificity platform. Breadth was defined as the fraction of unique TCRs that were SARS-CoV-2-associated, and depth was defined as the fraction of total T cells that were SARS-CoV-2-associated. Using the MIRA data, every spike-specific TCR was mapped to the spike region that the TCR reacted to and assigned to either a CD4 or a CD8 class. Log10-transformed breadth and depth values were compared by one-way ANOVA with Sidak's multiple comparisons tests. Imported from immuneACCESS, the table was reduced by TCRdb to in-frame sequences with V and J called. These copies leave out some clones; in studies compared against another copy, an unresolved V gene accounts for under half, and the cause of the remainder is not known. V, J and clone size were drawn from that table, and D and trimming were deduced from the DNA. Across this sample there are fewer than 250,000 clones, with roughly 92% seen only once. Of the sample, over 1% is held by the ten largest clones.

In light of the paper, this sample's time point label describes: baseline before first vaccination. Samples from vaccinated people were obtained from the UK trials COV001 and COV002, which included a single-blind randomized controlled phase 2/3 trial of AZD1222 (ChAdOx1 nCoV-19) in healthy adults. For TCRbeta chain sequencing, PBMC samples were collected from trial participants at day 0 and at day 28 after the second dose. Based on the germline V gene, the CDR1 and CDR2 sequences are SGHAT and FQNNGV. V is clipped by 5 bases and J by 3 bases, and the sequence between their germline boundaries is 19 bases long. The CDR3, from cysteine to phenylalanine, totals 17 residues. Only the CDR3 portion is preserved as DNA: 51 bases, with reading frame beginning at the first base.

This specimen was peripheral blood, taken on day 0 of AZD1222 vaccination. The V gene is TRBV11-2 and the J gene is TRBJ2-2; the D gene is perhaps TRBD1, on 5 matching bases. This clonotype originated in an adult in good health. Here is the DNA: TGTGCCAGCAGCCCACTCCTCAGGGTAGAGGACACCGGGGAGCTGTTTTTT. The encoded protein is CASSPLLRVEDTGELFF.